This T cell receptor beta chain was captured by sequencing in a study of shared clonotypes between healthy human individuals. The assay was immunoSEQ multiplex PCR, and TCRdb's table has in-frame clones only and misses some. Of 500,000 to 650,000 clones in the sample, around 81% are singletons; the top ten hold around 13%. Germline lookup yields CDR1 LGHNA and CDR2 YSLEER. CDR3 size: 17 residues. V lost 1 base to trimming and J lost 0 bases, with 14 bases between them. Sequenced input: PBMCs. The V call is TRBV4-3, the J call TRBJ2-3; D might be TRBD1 (7 bases). The source of this sequence is a woman between 35 and 50 years old in good health. Some clones in this sample may be carry-over from other donors' samples. CDR3 region: CASSQGIGGQSTDTQYF. The CDR3 DNA sequence: TGCGCCAGCAGCCAAGGAATCGGGGGACAGAGCACAGATACGCAGTATTTT.